The next 17 T cell receptor beta chains were all read from a single sample in a study of cytomegalovirus exposure and HLA in healthy donors. The PCR was carried out with 60 Vbeta primers and 13 Jbeta primers. Using immunoSEQ multiplex PCR, the repertoire was profiled, and TCRdb retains in-frame clones only, with some absent. The table shows 60,000 to 70,000 clones, with 75% occurring only once. Material for sequencing was PBMCs. These TCRs come from a man aged 60 to 69 in good health and CMV-seropositive.

V is TRBV5-1 and J is TRBJ2-5; no firm D call. This CDR3 spans 12 amino acids. V dropped 1 base and J dropped 3 bases, with 4 bases sitting between them. In germline, CDR1 is SGHRS, CDR2 YFSETQ. The DNA for the CDR3 is TGCGCCAGCAGCTTGACGGAAGAGACCCAGTACTTC. It specifies CASSLTEETQYF.

This clone was seen only a few times. The gene calls are TRBV5-4 and TRBJ1-2, with D tentatively TRBD1 (6 bases). V was cut by 4 bases and J by 4 bases, with 11 bases left in between. Germline loops: CDR1 SGHNT, CDR2 YYREEE (reference sequence). The length of the CDR3 is 13 residues. The DNA for the CDR3 is TGTGCCAGCAGCGGGGACAACTTCTATGGCTACACCTTC. Encoded protein: CASSGDNFYGYTF. The entire variable domain, with the rest obtained from reference TRBV5-4 and TRBJ1-2, is as follows: ETGVTQSPTHLIKTRGQQVTLRCSSQSGHNTVSWYQQALGQGPQFIFQYYREEENGRGNFPPRFSGLQFPNYSSELNVNALELDDSALYLCASSGDNFYGYTFGSGTRLTVV.

The chain uses TRBV9 and TRBJ1-4; D possibly corresponds to TRBD1 (6 bases). Trimming pared 0 bases from V and 4 bases from J, leaving 10 bases between. Germline assignment: CDR1 SGDLS and CDR2 YYNGEE. This CDR3 is 15 amino acids long. The CDR3: CASSVVPGVNEKLFF. In nucleotides, the CDR3 is TGTGCCAGCAGCGTAGTGCCAGGGGTTAATGAAAAACTGTTTTTT.

This chain links TRBV7-9 with TRBJ1-1; 7 positions match TRBD1. Looked up from germline, CDR1 is SEHNR and CDR2 is FQNEAQ (reference sequence). This CDR3 region has 14 residues. V lost 5 bases, J lost 8 bases, and 11 bases stayed unmatched. The CDR3 protein is CASSPPSRGAEAFF. The CDR3 DNA follows: TGTGCCAGCAGCCCCCCCTCCAGGGGGGCCGAAGCTTTCTTT.

V gene TRBV19 combines with J gene TRBJ2-1; no reliable D call. The CDR3 runs to 15 residues. Trimming pared 3 bases from V and 2 bases from J, leaving 11 bases between. Germline V gives CDR1 LNHDA, CDR2 SQIVND (reference sequence). The CDR3 DNA reads as TGTGCCAGTAGTATCGCCTCGCGGACCTACAATGAGCAGTTCTTC. The encoded protein is CASSIASRTYNEQFF.

A few counts support this clone. The rearrangement joins TRBV10-3 to TRBJ2-1; perhaps TRBD1 as D (6 bases). The CDR3 extends over 13 amino acids. The germline V and J ends were trimmed by 8 bases and 8 bases, with 16 bases remaining between them. The germline V gene has CDR1 ENHRY and CDR2 SYGVKD. CDR3 in DNA: TGTGCCATCGGTTACAGGGTCGCTGATGAGCAGTTCTTC. This encodes CAIGYRVADEQFF.

The chain joins TRBV7-9 to TRBJ2-7, with TRBD2 identical over 10 bases. Unmatched junction bases numbered 10, after V lost 4 bases and J lost 7 bases. CDR1 is SEHNR, CDR2 FQNEAQ, per germline (reference sequence). This CDR3 is built from 15 residues. The CDR3 here is CASSWSSGGAGEQYF. CDR3 bases: TGTGCCAGCAGCTGGAGCAGCGGGGGGGCGGGAGAGCAGTACTTC.

This clone is a singleton in its sample. The chain couples TRBV27 to TRBJ2-5; 10 nucleotides align to TRBD2. Matching the DNA end better, TRBJ2-7 makes the J call doubtful. Germline V gives CDR1 MNHEY, CDR2 SMNVEV (reference sequence). The CDR3 contains 14 residues. DNA of the CDR3: TGTGCCAGCAGTTTAAGGCTAGCGGGAGACGAGCAGTACTTC. It encodes CASSLRLAGDEQYF.

The chain is built from TRBV4-1 and TRBJ1-1; no reliable D call. With 0 bases removed from V and 0 bases from J, the gap between germline ends came to 8 bases. The CDR3 is 15 residues long. Germline assignment: CDR1 MGHRA and CDR2 YSYEKL. CDR3 coding DNA: TGCGCCAGCAGCCAAGATCGACTGATGAACACTGAAGCTTTCTTT. Translated, it gives CASSQDRLMNTEAFF.

The chain has TRBV11-3 and TRBJ2-1; 8 bases are a match to TRBD2. Germline-derived CDR1 and CDR2 are SGHNT and YENEEA. Trimming took 6 bases from V and 3 from J; bases not matched to a gene: 7. The CDR3 is 15 residues long. The CDR3 loop reads CASSLSGNSYNEQFF. The CDR3 DNA reads as TGTGCCAGCAGTCTTAGCGGGAATAGCTACAATGAGCAGTTCTTC.

The V gene is TRBV5-1, the J gene TRBJ2-1; a weak D match, TRBD1 (5 bases). Per germline, CDR1 SGHRS and CDR2 YFSETQ. V gave up 2 bases and J gave up 8 bases, with 11 bases separating them. This CDR3 spans 13 amino acids. The CDR3 DNA reads as TGCGCCAGCAGCTTCCAGGGTGCCGATGAGCAGTTCTTC. Residues: CASSFQGADEQFF.

CDR3 sequence reads: CASSVDPAGNTIYF. The CDR3 DNA follows: TGTGCCAGCAGCGTAGATCCAGCTGGAAACACCATATATTTT. The chain employs TRBV9 and TRBJ1-3; no reliable D call. Germline loops: CDR1 SGDLS, CDR2 YYNGEE. The CDR3 has 14 amino acids. V lost 0 bases and J lost 2, with 6 bases in between.

The V gene is TRBV7-9, the J gene TRBJ2-1, with TRBD2 matching 13 bases. The V and J ends lost 11 bases and 6 bases, in that order; junction bases with no gene match: 4. CDR1 SEHNR and CDR2 FQNEAQ come from the germline V gene (reference sequence). The CDR3 has 13 residues. The chain's CDR3 is CAEGLAGVNEQFF. CDR3 DNA sequence: TGTGCCGAAGGACTAGCGGGAGTCAATGAGCAGTTCTTC.

This chain joins TRBV2 and TRBJ2-5; D is unresolved. The end of the DNA is better explained by TRBJ2-7, so the J call may be wrong. Germline V lookup: CDR1 SNHLY, CDR2 FYNNEI. This CDR3 region has 14 residues. The CDR3 region has the DNA TGTGCCGGTCAAAACCCTGACGGAAACTACGAGCAGTACTTC. This gives the protein CAGQNPDGNYEQYF.

This chain links TRBV29-1 with TRBJ2-1; 13 bases agree with TRBD2. V was clipped by 7 bases and J by 12 bases; unmatched bases: 6. Per the germline V gene, CDR1 is SQVTM and CDR2 is ANQGSEA. There are 12 residues in the CDR3. CDR3 DNA sequence: TGCAGCGGGAGACTAGCGGGGGGTTGGCAGTTCTTC. As protein: CSGRLAGGWQFF.

The chain couples TRBV29-1 to TRBJ2-5, with 10 positions matching TRBD1. Germline loops: CDR1 SQVTM, CDR2 ANQGSEA. This CDR3 contains 14 residues. Losses at the gene ends were 4 bases for V and 7 bases for J; bases not matched to a gene: 9. The CDR3 DNA reads TGCAGCGTTGTAATGACAGGGGGCCGGGGGACCCAGTACTTC. This codes for CSVVMTGGRGTQYF.

The rearrangement joins TRBV11-2 to TRBJ2-3; 10 nucleotides match TRBD2. The V gene end was trimmed by 7 bases and the J gene end by 3 bases; junction bases not matched to a gene: 7. CDR3 length equals 15 residues. The germline gives CDR1 SGHAT, CDR2 FQNNGV. The CDR3 DNA reads TGTGCCAGCACCCCGGGACTAGCGATAACAGATACGCAGTATTTT. Encoded protein: CASTPGLAITDTQYF.